The present T cell receptor (beta chain) was sequenced within a study of neurological immune-mediated disorders (dated 2019 in TCRdb). A note on the overall study: The study compared peripheral blood TCR-beta repertoires of HTLV-I-associated myelopathy (HAM/TSP) patients, multiple sclerosis patients and healthy controls using UMI-based sequencing. The 95 to 120 TCR-beta libraries covered PBMC samples along with longitudinal samples, technical triplicates, and paired sorted CD4+ and CD8+ T-cell subsets. The cohort included approximately 70 subjects: around 15 with HAM/TSP, some 35 with multiple sclerosis, and around 20 healthy controls.

V lost 3 bases and J lost 1 base; the stretch between them is 9 bases long. The CDR3 covers 13 residues, taking in both the cysteine and the phenylalanine. This entry keeps only the CDR3 DNA: 39 bases, framed from base 1. As encoded in the germline V gene, CDR1 is SQVTM while CDR2 is ANQGSEA. On the study overall, not on this receptor specifically: TCR clonal expansion was greatest in HAM/TSP patients and smallest in MS patients, who ranked below even healthy controls. No identical CDR3 amino acid sequences were found to be shared among expanded clones across subjects, suggesting that TCR-beta repertoires were private in all groups.

The healthy controls were volunteers from blood banks in Maryland, USA. Libraries from unsorted PBMCs were made from 2 million PBMCs kept in RNAlater at -80 degrees C until RNA extraction. Peripheral blood was subjected to Ficoll-Hypaque density gradient centrifugation to isolate PBMCs, which were then cryopreserved in liquid nitrogen. At least ten counts were recorded for this clonotype. It lacks a known antigen. No per-base quality is available; no much larger clone lies one base away. cDNA was synthesized by template-switch 5'RACE using a primer carrying a 10-nucleotide random unique molecular identifier by which each TCR transcript was tagged. Every sequencing run covered 15-18 subjects and yielded more than 170 million TCR-beta sequences. The RNeasy kit was used for extraction of total RNA. The KAPA Real-time Library Amplification kit was used to amplify TCR-beta VDJ regions with primers targeting the TCR constant region and the 5'RACE anchor. A first PCR added sample indexes and Illumina adaptors, after which a second PCR increased the library yield. After Ampure bead purification, the TCR product of roughly 650 bp was size-selected on a 2% E-gel SizeSelection system. Library quality was checked on a Bioanalyzer, concentration was measured with Qubit, and libraries were quantified with the Kapa Library Quantification kit before pooling. Libraries were sequenced paired-end 2 x 150 bp on an Illumina HiSeq 2500. To increase sequence diversity, roughly 24-32% phiX was spiked into each library pool. As for the authors' bioinformatics: Quality-filtered reads were processed with the UMI-based MiGEC pipeline, which removed over 75% of raw TCR sequences during error correction. VDJ genes were aligned to IMGT germline references, and each clonotype was defined by a unique CDR3 amino acid sequence together with V-J genes. VDJtools evaluated clonal expansion, Shannon diversity and CDR3 relatedness (CalcPairwiseDistances, ClusterSamples); CLCbio workbench built phylogenetic trees. Using coefficient-of-variation modelling across technical triplicates, the study counted a clone as expanded if it had at least 8 unique UMIs. TCRdb ran its own pipeline on the public reads, namely fastp trimming at Q25 and MiXCR clone calling, and kept in-frame beta chains. Every entry covers one CDR3 protein and lists the most common genes and DNA from its rows. TCRdb assigned the V and J calls; the authors' analysis was not used. This sample has 50,000 or so distinct CDR3 sequences in its table, and around 16% of those were observed once. The ten largest clones add up to 3.5% to 4.5% of the sample.

The sequence derives from a man aged 60-69 years in good health. The chain couples TRBV29-1 to TRBJ1-1; TRBD1 is possibly the D segment (6 matching bases). Sequencing used PBMCs. The sequenced DNA: TGCAGCGTTGAGATACAGGGGAACACTGAAGCTTTCTTT. The resulting protein is CSVEIQGNTEAFF.